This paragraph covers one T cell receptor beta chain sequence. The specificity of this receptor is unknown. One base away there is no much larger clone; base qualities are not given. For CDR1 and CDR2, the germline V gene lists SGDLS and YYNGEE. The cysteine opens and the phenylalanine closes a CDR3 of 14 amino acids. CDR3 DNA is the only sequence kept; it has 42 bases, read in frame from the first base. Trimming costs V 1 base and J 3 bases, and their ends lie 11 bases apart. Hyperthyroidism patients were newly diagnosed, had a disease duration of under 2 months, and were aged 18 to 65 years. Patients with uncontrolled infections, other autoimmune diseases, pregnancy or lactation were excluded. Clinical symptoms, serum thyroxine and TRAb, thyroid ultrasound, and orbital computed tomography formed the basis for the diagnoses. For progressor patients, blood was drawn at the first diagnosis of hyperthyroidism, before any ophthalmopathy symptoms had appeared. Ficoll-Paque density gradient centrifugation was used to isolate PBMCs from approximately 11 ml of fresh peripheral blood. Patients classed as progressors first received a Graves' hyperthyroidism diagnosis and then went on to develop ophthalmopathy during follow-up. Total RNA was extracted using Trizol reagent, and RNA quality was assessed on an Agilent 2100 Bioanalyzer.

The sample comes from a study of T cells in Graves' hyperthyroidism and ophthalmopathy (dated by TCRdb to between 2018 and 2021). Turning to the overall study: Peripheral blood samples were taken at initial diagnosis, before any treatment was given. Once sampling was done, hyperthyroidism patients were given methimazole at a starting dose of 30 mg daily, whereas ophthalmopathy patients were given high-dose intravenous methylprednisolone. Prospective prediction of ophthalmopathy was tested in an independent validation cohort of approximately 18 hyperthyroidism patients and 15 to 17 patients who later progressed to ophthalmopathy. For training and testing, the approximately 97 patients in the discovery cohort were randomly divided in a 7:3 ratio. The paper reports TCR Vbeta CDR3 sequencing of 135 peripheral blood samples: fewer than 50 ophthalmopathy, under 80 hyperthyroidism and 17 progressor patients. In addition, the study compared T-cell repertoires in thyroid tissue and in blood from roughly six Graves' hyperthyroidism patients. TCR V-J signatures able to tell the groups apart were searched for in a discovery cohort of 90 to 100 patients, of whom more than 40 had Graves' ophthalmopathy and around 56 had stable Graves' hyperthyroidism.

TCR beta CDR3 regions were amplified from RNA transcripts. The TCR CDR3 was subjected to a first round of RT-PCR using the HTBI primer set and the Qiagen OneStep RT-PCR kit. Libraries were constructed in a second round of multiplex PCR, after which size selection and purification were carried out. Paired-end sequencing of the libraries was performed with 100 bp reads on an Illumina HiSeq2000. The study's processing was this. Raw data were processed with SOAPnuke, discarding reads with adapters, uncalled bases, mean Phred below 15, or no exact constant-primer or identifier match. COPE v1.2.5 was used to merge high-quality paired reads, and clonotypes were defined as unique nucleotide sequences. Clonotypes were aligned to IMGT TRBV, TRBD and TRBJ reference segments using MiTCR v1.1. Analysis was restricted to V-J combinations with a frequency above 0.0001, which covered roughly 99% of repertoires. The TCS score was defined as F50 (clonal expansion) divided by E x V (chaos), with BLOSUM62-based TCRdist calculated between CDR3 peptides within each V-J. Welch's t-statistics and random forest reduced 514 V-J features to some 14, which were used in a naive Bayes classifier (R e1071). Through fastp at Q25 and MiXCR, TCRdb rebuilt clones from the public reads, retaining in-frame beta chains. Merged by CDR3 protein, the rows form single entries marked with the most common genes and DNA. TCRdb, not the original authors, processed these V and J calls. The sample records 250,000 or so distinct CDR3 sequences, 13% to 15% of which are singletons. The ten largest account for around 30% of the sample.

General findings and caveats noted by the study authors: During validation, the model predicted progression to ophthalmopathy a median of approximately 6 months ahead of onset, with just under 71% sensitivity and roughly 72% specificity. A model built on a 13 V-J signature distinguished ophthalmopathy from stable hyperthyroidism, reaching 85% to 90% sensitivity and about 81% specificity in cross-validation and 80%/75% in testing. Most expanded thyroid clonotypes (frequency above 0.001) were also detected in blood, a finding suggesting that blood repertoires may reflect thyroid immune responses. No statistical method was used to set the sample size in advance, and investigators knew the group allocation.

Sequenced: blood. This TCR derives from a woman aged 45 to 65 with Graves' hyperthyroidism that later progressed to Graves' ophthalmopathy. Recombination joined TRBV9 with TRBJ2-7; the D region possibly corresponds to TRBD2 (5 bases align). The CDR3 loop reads CASSVHGRDYEQYF. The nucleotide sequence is TGTGCCAGCAGCGTACACGGTCGGGACTACGAGCAGTACTTC.